The subject of this entry is one T cell receptor beta chain. Isolated RNA was reverse transcribed into cDNA used as the sequencing template. Here immunoSEQ multiplex PCR was the method, and the copy in TCRdb shows in-frame clones only, minus some. The table includes 210,000 or so clones, approximately 70% detected once. The data were taken from a study of CD8+ T cells in alopecia areata. The wider study: Administration of oral tofacitinib to treated patients was at 5 to 10 mg twice daily. Severity scores in treated patients reflected the percentage of scalp affected.

Sample treatment: oral pan-JAK inhibitor, 5-10 mg twice daily. The source is a human donor with alopecia areata. The material was CD4+ T cells sorted from blood, obtained around week 44, from a patient treated with tofacitinib.

Here the CDR3 DNA reads TGCGCCAGCGGCAAATGTCGGGACAGTGATGGCTACACCTTC. It is translated as CASGKCRDSDGYTF. The rearrangement links TRBV23-1 to TRBJ1-2, with 7 bases that match TRBD1. TRBV23-1 belongs to the ORF category, with a function that is uncertain. The CDR3 loop spans 14 amino acids. After removal of 8 bases from V and 6 bases from J, the junction contained 12 bases not matched to a gene.